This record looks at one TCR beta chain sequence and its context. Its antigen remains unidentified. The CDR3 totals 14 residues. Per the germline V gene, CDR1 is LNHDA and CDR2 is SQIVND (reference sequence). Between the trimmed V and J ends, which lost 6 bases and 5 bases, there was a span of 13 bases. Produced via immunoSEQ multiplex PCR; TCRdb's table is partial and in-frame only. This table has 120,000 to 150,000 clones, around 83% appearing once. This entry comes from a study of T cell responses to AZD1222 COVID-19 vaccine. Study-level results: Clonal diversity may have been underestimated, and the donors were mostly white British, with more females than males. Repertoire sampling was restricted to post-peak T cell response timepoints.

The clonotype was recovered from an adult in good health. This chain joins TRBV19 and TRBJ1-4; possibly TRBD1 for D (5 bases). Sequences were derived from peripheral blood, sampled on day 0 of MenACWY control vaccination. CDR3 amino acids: CASSPRVRNEKLFF. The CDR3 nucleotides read TGTGCCAGTAGCCCCAGGGTCAGAAATGAAAAACTGTTTTTT. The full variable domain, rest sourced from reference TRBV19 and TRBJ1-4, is DGGITQSPKYLFRKEGQNVTLSCEQNLNHDAMYWYRQDPGQGLRLIYYSQIVNDFQKGDIAEGYSVSREKKESFPLTVTSAQKNPTAFYLCASSPRVRNEKLFFGSGTQLSVL.